The rows below give T cell receptor beta chains drawn from one sample of a study of OX40 agonist ivuxolimab in advanced cancers. The method was immunoSEQ multiplex PCR; TCRdb's version includes in-frame clones alone and lacks a portion of them. The table records approximately 100,000 clones, 70% to 90% of them present only once. The source material was CD4+ or CD8+ T cells sorted from blood, sampled in a trial of the OX40 agonist ivuxolimab. All receptors derive from an adult with an advanced solid tumor such as melanoma, head and neck, liver or kidney cancer. CDR3s include the opening cysteine and the closing phenylalanine or tryptophan. Fields, in order: CDR3 protein, CDR3 DNA, D gene, J gene, V gene. D genes are given only for firm matches.

cdr3_aa: CASSPGFFTGELFF
cdr3_nt: TGTGCCAGCAGCCCCGGGTTCTTCACCGGGGAGCTGTTTTTT
d_call: .
j_call: TRBJ2-2
v_call: TRBV7-9

cdr3_aa: CATSTRTSGQPQHF
cdr3_nt: TGTGCCACCAGCACACGGACCTCCGGGCAGCCCCAGCATTTT
d_call: .
j_call: TRBJ1-5
v_call: TRBV15

cdr3_aa: CSVEPGTGGTEAFF
cdr3_nt: TGCAGCGTAGAACCCGGGACAGGGGGCACTGAAGCTTTCTTT
d_call: TRBD1
j_call: TRBJ1-1
v_call: TRBV29-1

cdr3_aa: CASALGQGNEKLFF
cdr3_nt: TGTGCCTCAGCATTGGGACAGGGGAATGAAAAACTGTTTTTT
d_call: TRBD1
j_call: TRBJ1-4
v_call: TRBV6-1

cdr3_aa: CASSPRTSGGPIGNEQFF
cdr3_nt: TGTGCCAGCAGTCCTCGGACTAGCGGGGGGCCGATAGGGAATGAGCAGTTCTTC
d_call: TRBD2
j_call: TRBJ2-1
v_call: TRBV28

cdr3_aa: CASSTAGGKNTEAFF
cdr3_nt: TGTGCCAGCAGTACGGCGGGGGGAAAGAACACTGAAGCTTTCTTT
d_call: .
j_call: TRBJ1-1
v_call: TRBV28

cdr3_aa: CASSPGQGAGNTIYF
cdr3_nt: TGTGCCAGCAGCCCCGGACAGGGGGCTGGAAACACCATATATTTT
d_call: TRBD1
j_call: TRBJ1-3
v_call: TRBV28

cdr3_aa: CASITWGEAFF
cdr3_nt: TGTGCCAGCATTACGTGGGGGGAAGCTTTCTTT
d_call: .
j_call: TRBJ1-1
v_call: TRBV28

cdr3_aa: CASSVAGQIQETQYF
cdr3_nt: TGTGCCAGCAGCGTAGCCGGACAAATCCAAGAGACCCAGTACTTC
d_call: .
j_call: TRBJ2-5
v_call: TRBV9

cdr3_aa: CASSLMDRNTEAFF
cdr3_nt: TGTGCCAGCAGCTTAATGGACAGAAACACTGAAGCTTTCTTT
d_call: .
j_call: TRBJ1-1
v_call: TRBV11-2